The source of this T cell receptor beta chain is a study of CD8 T cells in Susac syndrome. This CDR3 contains 14 residues. The germline V gene has CDR1 SNHLY and CDR2 FYNNEI. V dropped 4 bases and J dropped 5 bases, with 12 bases sitting between them. After extraction with the RNeasy kit, roughly 0.5 to 1 ug of the RNA was reverse transcribed using random hexamers. The CDR3 of TCR beta was amplified by immunoSEQ multiplex PCR across 54 Vbeta and 13 Jbeta. TCRdb processed the immunoSEQ multiplex PCR reads anew with MiXCR; each CDR3 protein has one entry. This sample has 100,000 to 150,000 distinct CDR3 sequences, with around 94% found just once. This clonotype has only one observation.

The TCR was taken from a human donor in good health. Source material: CD4+ T cells from PBMCs. The rearrangement joins TRBV2 to TRBJ2-1; D possibly corresponds to TRBD1 (6 bases). CDR3 DNA sequence: TGTGCCAGCAGTGCTACAGGGACGGACAATGAGCAGTTCTTC. Amino acids: CASSATGTDNEQFF.